This record looks at one T cell receptor (beta chain) sequence and its context. This sample is part of a study of T cells after posttransplantation cyclophosphamide. Germline V gene sequence: CDR1 SNHLY, CDR2 FYNNEI. This CDR3 has 14 amino acids. V was pared by 2 bases and J by 4 bases, with 5 bases of the junction left unmatched. Generated by immunoSEQ multiplex PCR, the TCRdb table keeps only in-frame clones and is missing some. The table lists approximately 47,000 clones, approximately 90% of them singletons, with less than 3.5% in the top ten. The chain couples TRBV2 to TRBJ2-7, with TRBD2 matching over 7 bases. The specimen was PBMCs. The TCR was taken from a woman aged 50 to 60 in good health and a related stem cell transplant donor. DNA of the CDR3: TGTGCCAGCAGTGAACCAGCGGGGCTGTACGAGCAGTACTTC. This codes for CASSEPAGLYEQYF.